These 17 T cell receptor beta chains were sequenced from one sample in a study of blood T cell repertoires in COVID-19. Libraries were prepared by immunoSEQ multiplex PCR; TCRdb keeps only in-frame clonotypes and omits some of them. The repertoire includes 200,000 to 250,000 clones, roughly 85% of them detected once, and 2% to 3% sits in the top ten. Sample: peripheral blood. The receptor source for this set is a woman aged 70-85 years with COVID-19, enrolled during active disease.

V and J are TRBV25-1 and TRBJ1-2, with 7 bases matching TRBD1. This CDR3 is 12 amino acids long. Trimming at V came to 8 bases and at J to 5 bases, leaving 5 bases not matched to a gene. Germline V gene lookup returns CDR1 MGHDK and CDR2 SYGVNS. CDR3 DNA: TGTGCCAGCCGGACAGGCCTATATGGCTACACCTTC. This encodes CASRTGLYGYTF.

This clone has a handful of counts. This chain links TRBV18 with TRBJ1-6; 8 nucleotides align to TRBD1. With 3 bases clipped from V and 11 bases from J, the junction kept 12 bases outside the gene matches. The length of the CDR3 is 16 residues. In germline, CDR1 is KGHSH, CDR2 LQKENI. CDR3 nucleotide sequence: TGTGCCAGCTCACCCTCGGGGACAGGCCCGTTAGCACCCCTCCACTTT. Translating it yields CASSPSGTGPLAPLHF. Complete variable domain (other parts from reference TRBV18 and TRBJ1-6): NAGVMQNPRHLVRRRGQEARLRCSPMKGHSHVYWYRQLPEEGLKFMVYLQKENIIDESGMPKERFSAEFPKEGPSILRIQQVVRGDSAAYFCASSPSGTGPLAPLHFGNGTRLTVT.

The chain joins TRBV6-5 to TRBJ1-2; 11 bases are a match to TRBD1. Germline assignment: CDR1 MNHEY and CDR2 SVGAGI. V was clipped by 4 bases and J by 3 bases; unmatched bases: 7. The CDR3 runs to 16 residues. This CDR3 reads CASSSGTGGVYYGYTF. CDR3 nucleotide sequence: TGTGCCAGCAGTTCCGGGACAGGGGGGGTTTACTATGGCTACACCTTC.

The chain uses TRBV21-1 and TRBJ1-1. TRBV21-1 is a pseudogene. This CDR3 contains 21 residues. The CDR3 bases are TGTGCCAGCAGCAAAGGGGGTGGTGGTTTCCCGGGATCTTCAATGAACACTGAAGCTTTCTTT. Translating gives CASSKGGGGFPGSSMNTEAFF.

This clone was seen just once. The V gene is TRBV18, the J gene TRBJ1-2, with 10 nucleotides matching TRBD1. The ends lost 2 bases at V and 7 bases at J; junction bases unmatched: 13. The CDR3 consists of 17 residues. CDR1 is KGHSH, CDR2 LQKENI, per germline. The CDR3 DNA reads TGTGCCAGCTCACCATCGACTGCGATGACAGGGGGCGCTGGCTACACCTTC. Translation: CASSPSTAMTGGAGYTF.

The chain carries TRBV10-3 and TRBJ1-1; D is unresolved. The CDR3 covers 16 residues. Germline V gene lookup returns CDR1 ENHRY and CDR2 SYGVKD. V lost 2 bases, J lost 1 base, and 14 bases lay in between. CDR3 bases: TGTGCCATCAGTGAGCTGGGCGGGAGAAGGAACACTGAAGCTTTCTTT. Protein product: CAISELGGRRNTEAFF.

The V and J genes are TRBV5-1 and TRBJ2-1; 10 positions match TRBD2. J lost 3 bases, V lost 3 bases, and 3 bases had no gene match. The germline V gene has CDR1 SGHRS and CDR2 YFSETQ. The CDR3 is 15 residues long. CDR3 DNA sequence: TGCGCCAGCAGCTCCGGGACTAGCGACTACAATGAGCAGTTCTTC. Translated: CASSSGTSDYNEQFF.

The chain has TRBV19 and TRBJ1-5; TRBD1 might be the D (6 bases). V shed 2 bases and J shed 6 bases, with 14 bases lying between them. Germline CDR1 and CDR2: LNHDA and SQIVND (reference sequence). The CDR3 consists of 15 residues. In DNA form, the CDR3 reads TGTGCCAGTAGTATAAAGAGTGGGGGCGGTCAGCCCCAGCATTTT. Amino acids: CASSIKSGGGQPQHF. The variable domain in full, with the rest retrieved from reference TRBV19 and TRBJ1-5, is DGGITQSPKYLFRKEGQNVTLSCEQNLNHDAMYWYRQDPGQGLRLIYYSQIVNDFQKGDIAEGYSVSREKKESFPLTVTSAQKNPTAFYLCASSIKSGGGQPQHFGDGTRLSIL.

The CDR3 loop is CASSFRYNSNQPQHF. DNA for the CDR3: TGTGCCAGCAGCTTCAGGTACAATAGCAATCAGCCCCAGCATTTT. The rearrangement joins TRBV7-2 to TRBJ1-5; D is unclear. The ends were cut back, 3 bases at V and 0 bases at J, with 9 bases in the middle. Germline V lookup: CDR1 SGHTA, CDR2 FQGNSA. CDR3 length: 15 amino acids. Based on the CDR3 plus reference TRBV7-2 and TRBJ1-5, the full variable domain is GAGVSQSPSNKVTEKGKDVELRCDPISGHTALYWYRQSLGQGLEFLIYFQGNSAPDKSGLPSDRFSAERTGGSVSTLTIQRTQQEDSAVYLCASSFRYNSNQPQHFGDGTRLSIL.

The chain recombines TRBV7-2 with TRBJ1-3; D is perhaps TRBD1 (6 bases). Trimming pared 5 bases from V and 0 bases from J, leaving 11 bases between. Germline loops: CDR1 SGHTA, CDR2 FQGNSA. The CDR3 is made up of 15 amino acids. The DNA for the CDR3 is TGTGCCAGCAGCCGGGACATAACCTCTGGAAACACCATATATTTT. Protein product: CASSRDITSGNTIYF.

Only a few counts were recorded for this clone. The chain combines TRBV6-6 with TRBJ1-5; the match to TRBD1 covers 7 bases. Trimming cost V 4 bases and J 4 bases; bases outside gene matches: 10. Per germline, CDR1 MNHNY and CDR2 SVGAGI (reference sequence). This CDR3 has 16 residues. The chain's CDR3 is CASSLQDRTLNQPQHF. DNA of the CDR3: TGTGCCAGCAGTTTGCAGGACAGGACCCTTAATCAGCCCCAGCATTTT.

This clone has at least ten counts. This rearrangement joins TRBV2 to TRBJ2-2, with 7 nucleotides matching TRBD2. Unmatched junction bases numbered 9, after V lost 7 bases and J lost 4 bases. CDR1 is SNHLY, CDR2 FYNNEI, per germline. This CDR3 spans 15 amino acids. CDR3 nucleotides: TGTGCCAGCACGGGGCTAGCGGAGGGCACCGGGGAGCTGTTTTTT. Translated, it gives CASTGLAEGTGELFF.

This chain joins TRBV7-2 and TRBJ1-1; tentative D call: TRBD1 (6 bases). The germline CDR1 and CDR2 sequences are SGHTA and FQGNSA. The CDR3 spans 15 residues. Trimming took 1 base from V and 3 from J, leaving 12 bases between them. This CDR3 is CASSLVRGQDTEAFF. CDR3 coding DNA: TGTGCCAGCAGCTTAGTGCGGGGGCAGGACACTGAAGCTTTCTTT.

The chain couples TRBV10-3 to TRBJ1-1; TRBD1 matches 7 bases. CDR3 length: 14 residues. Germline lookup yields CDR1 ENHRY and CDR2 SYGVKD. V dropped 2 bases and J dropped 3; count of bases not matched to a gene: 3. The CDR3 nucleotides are TGTGCCATCAGTGAGGACAGGGATTACACTGAAGCTTTCTTT. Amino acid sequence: CAISEDRDYTEAFF.

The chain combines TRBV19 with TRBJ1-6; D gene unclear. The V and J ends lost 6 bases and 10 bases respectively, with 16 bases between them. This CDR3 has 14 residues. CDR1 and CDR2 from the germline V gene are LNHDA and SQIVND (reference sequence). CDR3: CASSRETIGSPLHF. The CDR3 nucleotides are TGTGCCAGTAGCCGGGAGACAATTGGATCACCCCTCCACTTT.

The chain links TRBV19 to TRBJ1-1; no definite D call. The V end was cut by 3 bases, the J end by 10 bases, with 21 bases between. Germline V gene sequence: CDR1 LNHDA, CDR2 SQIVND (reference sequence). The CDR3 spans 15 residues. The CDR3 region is CASSIRPPEPKGAFF. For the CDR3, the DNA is TGTGCCAGTAGTATCAGGCCCCCCGAGCCGAAAGGAGCTTTCTTT.

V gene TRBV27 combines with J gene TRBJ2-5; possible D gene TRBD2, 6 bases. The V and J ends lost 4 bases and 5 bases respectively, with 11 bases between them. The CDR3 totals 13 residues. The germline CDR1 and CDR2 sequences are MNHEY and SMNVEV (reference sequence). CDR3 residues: CASSSRAGETQYF. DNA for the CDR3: TGTGCCAGCAGTTCCAGGGCGGGGGAGACCCAGTACTTC.